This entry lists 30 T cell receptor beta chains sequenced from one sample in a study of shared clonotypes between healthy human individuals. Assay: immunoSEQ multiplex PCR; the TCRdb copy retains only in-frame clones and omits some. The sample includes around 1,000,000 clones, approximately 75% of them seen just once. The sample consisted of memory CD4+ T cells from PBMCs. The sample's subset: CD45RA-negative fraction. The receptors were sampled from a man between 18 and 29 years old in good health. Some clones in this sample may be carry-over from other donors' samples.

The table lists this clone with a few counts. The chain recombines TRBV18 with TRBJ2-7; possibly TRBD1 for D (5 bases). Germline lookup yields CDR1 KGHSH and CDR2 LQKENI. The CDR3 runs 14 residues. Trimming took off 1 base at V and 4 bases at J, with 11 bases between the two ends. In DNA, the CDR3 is TGTGCCAGCTCACCACGGGCAGGGTCGTACGAGCAGTACTTC. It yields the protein CASSPRAGSYEQYF.

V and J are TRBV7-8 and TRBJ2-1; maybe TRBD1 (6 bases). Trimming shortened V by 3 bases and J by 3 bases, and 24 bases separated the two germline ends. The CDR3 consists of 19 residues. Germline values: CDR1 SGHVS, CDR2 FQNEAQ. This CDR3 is CASSFGSLKSGRGYNEQFF. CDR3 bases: TGTGCCAGCAGCTTCGGCAGCCTCAAATCCGGCAGGGGCTACAATGAGCAGTTCTTC. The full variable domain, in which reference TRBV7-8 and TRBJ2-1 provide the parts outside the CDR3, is GAGVSQSPRYKVAKRGQDVALRCDPISGHVSLFWYQQALGQGPEFLTYFQNEAQLDKSGLPSDRFFAERPEGSVSTLKIQRTQQEDSAVYLCASSFGSLKSGRGYNEQFFGPGTRLTVL.

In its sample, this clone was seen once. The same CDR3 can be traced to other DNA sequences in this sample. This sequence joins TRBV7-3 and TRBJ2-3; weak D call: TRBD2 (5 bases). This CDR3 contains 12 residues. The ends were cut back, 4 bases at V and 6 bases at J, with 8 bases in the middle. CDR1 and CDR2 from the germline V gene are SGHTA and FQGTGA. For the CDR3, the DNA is TGTGCCAGCAGCTCCCCGGGGGATACGCAGTATTTT. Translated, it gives CASSSPGDTQYF.

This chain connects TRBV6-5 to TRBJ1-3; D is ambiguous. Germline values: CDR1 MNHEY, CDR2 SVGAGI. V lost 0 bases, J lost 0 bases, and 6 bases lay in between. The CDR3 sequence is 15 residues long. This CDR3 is CASSYSYSSGNTIYF. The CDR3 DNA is TGTGCCAGCAGTTACTCTTACAGCTCTGGAAACACCATATATTTT.

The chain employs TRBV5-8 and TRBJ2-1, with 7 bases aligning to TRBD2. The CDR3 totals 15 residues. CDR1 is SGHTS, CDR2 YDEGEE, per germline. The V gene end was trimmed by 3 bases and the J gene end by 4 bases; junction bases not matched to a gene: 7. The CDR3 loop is CASSYRAGIYNEQFF. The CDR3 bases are TGTGCCAGCAGCTATCGAGCGGGGATTTACAATGAGCAGTTCTTC. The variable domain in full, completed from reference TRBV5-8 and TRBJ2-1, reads EAGVTQSPTHLIKTRGQQATLRCSPISGHTSVYWYQQALGLGLQFLLWYDEGEERNRGNFPPRFSGRQFPNYSSELNVNALELEDSALYLCASSYRAGIYNEQFFGPGTRLTVL.

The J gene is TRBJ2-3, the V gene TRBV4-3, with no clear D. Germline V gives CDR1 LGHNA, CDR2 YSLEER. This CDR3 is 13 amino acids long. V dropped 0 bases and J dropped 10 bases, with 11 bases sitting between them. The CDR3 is CASSQDLTGPQYF. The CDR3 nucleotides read TGCGCCAGCAGCCAAGATTTAACGGGTCCGCAGTATTTT.

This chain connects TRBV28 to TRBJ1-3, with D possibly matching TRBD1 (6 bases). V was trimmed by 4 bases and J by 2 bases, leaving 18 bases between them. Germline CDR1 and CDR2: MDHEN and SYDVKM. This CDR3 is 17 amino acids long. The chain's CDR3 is CASSSPGVDRTGNTIYF. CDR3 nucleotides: TGTGCCAGCAGTTCCCCCGGCGTGGACAGAACTGGAAACACCATATATTTT.

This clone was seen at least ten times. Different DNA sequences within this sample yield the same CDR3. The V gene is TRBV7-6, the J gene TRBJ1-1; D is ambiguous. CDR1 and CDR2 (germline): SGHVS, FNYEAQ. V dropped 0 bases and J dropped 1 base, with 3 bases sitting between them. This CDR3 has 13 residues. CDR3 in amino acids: CASSLAQNTEAFF. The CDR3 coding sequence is TGTGCCAGCAGCTTAGCGCAGAACACTGAAGCTTTCTTT.

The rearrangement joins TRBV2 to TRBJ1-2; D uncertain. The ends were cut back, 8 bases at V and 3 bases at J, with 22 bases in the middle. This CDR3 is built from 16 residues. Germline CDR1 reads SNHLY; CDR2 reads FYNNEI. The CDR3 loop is CASHRRSGWVDYGYTF. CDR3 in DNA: TGTGCCAGCCACCGACGGTCGGGATGGGTTGACTATGGCTACACCTTC. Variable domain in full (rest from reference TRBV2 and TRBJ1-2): EPEVTQTPSHQVTQMGQEVILRCVPISNHLYFYWYRQILGQKVEFLVSFYNNEISEKSEIFDDQFSVERPDGSNFTLKIRSTKLEDSAMYFCASHRRSGWVDYGYTFGSGTRLTVV.

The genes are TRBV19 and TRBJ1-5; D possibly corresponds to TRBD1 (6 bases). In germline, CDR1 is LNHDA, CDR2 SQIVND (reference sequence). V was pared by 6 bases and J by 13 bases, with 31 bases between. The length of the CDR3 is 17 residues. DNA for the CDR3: TGTGCCAGTAGGAAGGGACACCCGAACGACCTACAATTGGGGCAGCATTTT. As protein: CASRKGHPNDLQLGQHF.

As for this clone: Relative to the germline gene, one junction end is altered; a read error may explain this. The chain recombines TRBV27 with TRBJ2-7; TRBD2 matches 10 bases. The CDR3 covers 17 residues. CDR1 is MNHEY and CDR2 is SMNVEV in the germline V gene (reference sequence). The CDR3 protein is CTSSTRALGLAGDEQYF. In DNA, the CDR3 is TGTACCAGCAGTACGCGCGCCCTGGGGCTAGCGGGAGACGAGCAGTACTTC.

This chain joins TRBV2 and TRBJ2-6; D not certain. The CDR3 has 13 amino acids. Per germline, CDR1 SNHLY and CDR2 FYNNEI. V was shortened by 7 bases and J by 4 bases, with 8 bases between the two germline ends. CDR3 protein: CASTRVGANVLTF. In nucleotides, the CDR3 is TGTGCCAGCACCCGGGTGGGGGCCAACGTCCTGACTTTC.

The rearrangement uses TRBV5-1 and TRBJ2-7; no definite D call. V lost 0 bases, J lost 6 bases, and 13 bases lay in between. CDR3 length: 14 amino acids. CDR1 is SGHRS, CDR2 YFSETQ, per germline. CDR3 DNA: TGCGCCAGCAGCTTGGAATACTCCTGGGGCGAGCAGTACTTC. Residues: CASSLEYSWGEQYF.

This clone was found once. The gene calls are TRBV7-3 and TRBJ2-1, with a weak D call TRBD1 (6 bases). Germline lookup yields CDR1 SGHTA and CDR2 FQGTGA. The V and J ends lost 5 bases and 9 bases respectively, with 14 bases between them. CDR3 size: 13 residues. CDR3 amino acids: CASSKQGYGEQFF. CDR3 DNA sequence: TGTGCCAGCAGCAAACAGGGTTACGGTGAGCAGTTCTTC.

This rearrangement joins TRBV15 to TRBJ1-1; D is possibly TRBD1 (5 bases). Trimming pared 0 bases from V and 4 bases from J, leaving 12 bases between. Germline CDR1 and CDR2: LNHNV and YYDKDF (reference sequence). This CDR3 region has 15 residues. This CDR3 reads CATSRDWRGRTEAFF. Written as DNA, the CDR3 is TGTGCCACCAGCAGAGATTGGAGGGGTCGCACTGAAGCTTTCTTT.

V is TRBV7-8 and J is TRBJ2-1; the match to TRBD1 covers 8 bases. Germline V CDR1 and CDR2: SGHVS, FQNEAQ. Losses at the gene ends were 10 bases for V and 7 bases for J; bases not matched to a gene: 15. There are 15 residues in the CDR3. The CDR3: CAIRLRGRGQNEQFF. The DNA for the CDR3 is TGTGCCATCCGGCTAAGGGGCAGGGGGCAAAATGAGCAGTTCTTC.

CDR3 residues: CASSLGSGNTYEQYF. For the CDR3, the DNA is TGTGCCAGCAGCTTGGGCAGCGGGAATACCTACGAGCAGTACTTC. The chain uses TRBV5-4 and TRBJ2-7; 7 bases are shared with TRBD2. This CDR3 region has 15 residues. Germline assignment: CDR1 SGHNT and CDR2 YYREEE (reference sequence). V shed 0 bases, J shed 2 bases, and the junction held 5 bases outside the gene matches.

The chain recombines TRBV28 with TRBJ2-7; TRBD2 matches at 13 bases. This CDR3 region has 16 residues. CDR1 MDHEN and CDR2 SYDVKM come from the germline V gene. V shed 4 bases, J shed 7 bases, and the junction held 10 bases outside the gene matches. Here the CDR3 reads CASSSPGTSGMKEQYF. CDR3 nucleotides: TGTGCCAGCAGTTCCCCCGGGACTAGCGGGATGAAGGAGCAGTACTTC.

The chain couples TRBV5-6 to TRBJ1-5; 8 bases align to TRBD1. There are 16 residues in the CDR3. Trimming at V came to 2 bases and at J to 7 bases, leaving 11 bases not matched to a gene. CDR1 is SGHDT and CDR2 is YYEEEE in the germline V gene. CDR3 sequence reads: CASSFLDRDEWQPQHF. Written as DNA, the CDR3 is TGTGCCAGCAGCTTCCTGGACAGGGACGAATGGCAGCCCCAGCATTTT. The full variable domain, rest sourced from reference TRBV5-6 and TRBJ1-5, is DAGVTQSPTHLIKTRGQQVTLRCSPKSGHDTVSWYQQALGQGPQFIFQYYEEEERQRGNFPDRFSGHQFPNYSSELNVNALLLGDSALYLCASSFLDRDEWQPQHFGDGTRLSIL.

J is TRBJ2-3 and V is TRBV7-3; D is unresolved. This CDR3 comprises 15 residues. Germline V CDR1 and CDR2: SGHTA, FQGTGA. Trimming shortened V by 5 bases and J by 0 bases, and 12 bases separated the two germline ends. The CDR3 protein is CASSLRESSTDTQYF. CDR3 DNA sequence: TGTGCCAGCAGCCTTCGAGAGTCTAGCACAGATACGCAGTATTTT.

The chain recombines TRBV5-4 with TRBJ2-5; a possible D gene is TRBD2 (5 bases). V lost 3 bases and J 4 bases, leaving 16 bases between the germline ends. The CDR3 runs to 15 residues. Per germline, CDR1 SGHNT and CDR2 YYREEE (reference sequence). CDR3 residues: CASSSHLGSGETQYF. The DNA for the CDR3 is TGTGCCAGCAGCTCCCATTTAGGGAGCGGAGAGACCCAGTACTTC.

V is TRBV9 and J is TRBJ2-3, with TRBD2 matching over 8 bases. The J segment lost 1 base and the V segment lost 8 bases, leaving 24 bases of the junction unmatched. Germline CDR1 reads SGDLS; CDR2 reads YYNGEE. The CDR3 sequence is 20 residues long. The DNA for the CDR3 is TGTGCCAGTTCGCCGTCTCAGAACCGCGGGAGGCCGGGGCGCACAGATACGCAGTATTTT. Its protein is CASSPSQNRGRPGRTDTQYF.

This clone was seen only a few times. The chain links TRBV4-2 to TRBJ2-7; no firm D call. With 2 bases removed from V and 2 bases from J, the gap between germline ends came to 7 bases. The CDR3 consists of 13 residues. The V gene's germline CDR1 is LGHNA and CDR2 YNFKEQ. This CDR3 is CASSQTRTYEQYF. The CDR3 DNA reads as TGTGCCAGCAGCCAAACCCGGACCTACGAGCAGTACTTC.

CDR3 in DNA: TGTGCCTGGAGTATAGGGGGAGCCAAAAACATTCAGTACTTC. Amino acids: CAWSIGGAKNIQYF. The J gene is TRBJ2-4, the V gene TRBV30; possible D gene TRBD1, 6 bases. The CDR3 is 14 amino acids. CDR1 is GTSNPN, CDR2 SVGIG, per germline (reference sequence). V shed 2 bases and J shed 0 bases, with 8 bases lying between them. The full variable domain, its missing parts supplied by reference TRBV30 and TRBJ2-4, is SQTIHQWPATLVQPVGSPLSLECTVEGTSNPNLYWYRQAAGRGLQLLFYSVGIGQISSEVPQNLSASRPQDRQFILSSKKLLLSDSGFYLCAWSIGGAKNIQYFGAGTRLSVL.

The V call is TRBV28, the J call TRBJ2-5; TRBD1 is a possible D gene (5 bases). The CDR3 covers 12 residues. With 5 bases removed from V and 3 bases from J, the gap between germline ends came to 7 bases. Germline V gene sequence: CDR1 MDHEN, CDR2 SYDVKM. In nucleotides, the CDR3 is TGTGCCAGCAGTGTACAGGAAGAGACCCAGTACTTC. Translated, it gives CASSVQEETQYF.

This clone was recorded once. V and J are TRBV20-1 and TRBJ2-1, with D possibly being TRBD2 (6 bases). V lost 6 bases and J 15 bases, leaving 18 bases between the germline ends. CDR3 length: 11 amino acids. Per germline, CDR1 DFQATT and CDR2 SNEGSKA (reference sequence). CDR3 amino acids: CSATGSRNPFF. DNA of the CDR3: TGCAGTGCAACCGGGAGCCGAAACCCGTTCTTC.

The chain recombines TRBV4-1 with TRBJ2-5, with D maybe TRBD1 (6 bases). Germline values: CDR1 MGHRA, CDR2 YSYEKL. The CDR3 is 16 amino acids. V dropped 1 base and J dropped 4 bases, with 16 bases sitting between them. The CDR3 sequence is CASSQGARDTGETQYF. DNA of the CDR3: TGCGCCAGCAGCCAAGGAGCCAGGGACACCGGAGAGACCCAGTACTTC.

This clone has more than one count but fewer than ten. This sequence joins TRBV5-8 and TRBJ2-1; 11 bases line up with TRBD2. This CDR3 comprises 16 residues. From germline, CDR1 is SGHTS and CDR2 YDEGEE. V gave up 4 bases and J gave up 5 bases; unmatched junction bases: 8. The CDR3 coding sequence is TGTGCCAGCAGCCGATTGGGACTAGCGGTGAACAATGAGCAGTTCTTC. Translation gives CASSRLGLAVNNEQFF.

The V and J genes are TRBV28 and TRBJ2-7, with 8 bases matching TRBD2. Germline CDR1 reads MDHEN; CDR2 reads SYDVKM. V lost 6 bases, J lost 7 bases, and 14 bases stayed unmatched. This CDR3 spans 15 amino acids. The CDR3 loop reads CASSRREGRLGEQYF. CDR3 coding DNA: TGTGCCAGCAGCCGACGGGAGGGCCGGTTGGGAGAGCAGTACTTC.

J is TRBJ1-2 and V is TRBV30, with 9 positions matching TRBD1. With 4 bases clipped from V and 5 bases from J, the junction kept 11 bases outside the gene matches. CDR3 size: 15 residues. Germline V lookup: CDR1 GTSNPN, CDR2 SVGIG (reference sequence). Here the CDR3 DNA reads TGTGCCTGGACGGCCCGGGACAGGGAGTATTATGGCTACACCTTC. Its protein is CAWTARDREYYGYTF.